One and the same sample provided the 20 T cell receptor beta chains below, sequenced in a study of blood T cell repertoires in COVID-19. Assay used: immunoSEQ multiplex PCR; TCRdb lists only in-frame clones, some missing. The data contain 350,000 or so clones, 70% to 90% of them singletons. Sample: peripheral blood. The origin of the receptors is a woman aged 25-40 years with COVID-19, enrolled during active disease.

The V call is TRBV29-1, the J call TRBJ1-2; D perhaps matches TRBD1 (5 bases). With 5 bases removed from V and 3 bases from J, the gap between germline ends came to 13 bases. CDR1 is SQVTM and CDR2 is ANQGSEA in the germline V gene. This CDR3 spans 13 amino acids. Written as DNA, the CDR3 is TGCAGCGTTACCGGGGGGGTCGACTATGGCTACACCTTC. This codes for CSVTGGVDYGYTF.

This clone was counted once. The rearrangement joins TRBV18 to TRBJ2-1; D possibly corresponds to TRBD2 (5 bases). The V end lost 3 bases, the J end lost 5 bases, and 8 bases lay between the germline ends. CDR3 size: 13 residues. The germline V gene has CDR1 KGHSH and CDR2 LQKENI. Written as DNA, the CDR3 is TGTGCCAGCTCACCCACGCGGGACAATGAGCAGTTCTTC. Translation: CASSPTRDNEQFF.

This chain uses TRBV2 with TRBJ1-4; possible D gene TRBD1, 5 bases. Deletions cut 10 bases from V and 3 bases from J, with 12 bases between. CDR3 length: 13 amino acids. Germline lookup yields CDR1 SNHLY and CDR2 FYNNEI. The DNA of the CDR3 is TGTGCCATCGACAGTAGTTCTAATGAAAAACTGTTTTTT. Protein sequence: CAIDSSSNEKLFF.

The DNA of the CDR3 is TGCGCCAGCAGCCCCGAGGCGGGGAGAGGGGCCAACGTCCTGACTTTC. Encoded protein: CASSPEAGRGANVLTF. The chain is built from TRBV5-1 and TRBJ2-6; possible D gene TRBD2, 6 bases. V lost 4 bases and J lost 4, with 15 bases in between. Germline lookup yields CDR1 SGHRS and CDR2 YFSETQ. The CDR3 totals 16 residues. Together with reference TRBV5-1 and TRBJ2-6, the CDR3 gives the full variable domain: KAGVTQTPRYLIKTRGQQVTLSCSPISGHRSVSWYQQTPGQGLQFLFEYFSETQRNKGNFPGRFSGRQFSNSRSEMNVSTLELGDSALYLCASSPEAGRGANVLTFGAGSRLTVL.

J is TRBJ1-6 and V is TRBV3-1 (or the pseudogene TRBV3-2); a weak D match, TRBD1 (5 bases). Germline CDR1 is LGHDT and CDR2 is YNNKEL (reference sequence). The CDR3 sequence is 15 residues long. Trimming removed 1 base at V and 7 bases at J, with 11 bases between. The CDR3 DNA sequence: TGTGCCAGCAGCCAAGGGTCAGGGCAGAATTCACCCCTCCACTTT. Translating it yields CASSQGSGQNSPLHF.

The chain employs TRBV27 and TRBJ1-5; perhaps TRBD1 as D (6 bases). Germline assignment: CDR1 MNHEY and CDR2 SMNVEV (reference sequence). Deletions cut 3 bases from V and 2 bases from J, with 17 bases between. This CDR3 has 17 amino acids. The CDR3: CASSFSGAAHGNQPQHF. DNA for the CDR3: TGTGCCAGCAGTTTTTCAGGGGCCGCCCACGGCAATCAGCCCCAGCATTTT.

This clone was seen a few times. The rearrangement uses TRBV7-2 and TRBJ2-1; 12 nucleotides align to TRBD2. Unmatched junction bases numbered 9, after V lost 5 bases and J lost 7 bases. The CDR3 sequence is 16 residues long. Germline loops: CDR1 SGHTA, CDR2 FQGNSA. CDR3 region: CASSAELAGGRNEQFF. DNA of the CDR3: TGTGCCAGCAGCGCCGAACTAGCGGGAGGTAGGAATGAGCAGTTCTTC.

The chain recombines TRBV28 with TRBJ1-5, with D possibly TRBD1 on 6 matching bases. With 5 bases removed from V and 7 bases from J, the gap between germline ends came to 15 bases. This CDR3 spans 14 amino acids. Looked up from germline, CDR1 is MDHEN and CDR2 is SYDVKM. This CDR3 is CASSRNRAGQPQHF. The CDR3 coding sequence is TGTGCCAGCAGTCGAAACAGGGCCGGACAGCCCCAGCATTTT.

V usage is TRBV5-4 and J usage is TRBJ2-1; a possible D gene is TRBD2 (6 bases). This CDR3 is built from 13 residues. V dropped 5 bases and J dropped 9 bases, with 15 bases sitting between them. Germline V lookup: CDR1 SGHNT, CDR2 YYREEE (reference sequence). In DNA, the CDR3 is TGTGCCAGCAGGGCCTTGCGGGAAAGTGAGCAGTTCTTC. It is translated as CASRALRESEQFF.

J is TRBJ2-6 and V is TRBV18; D gene unclear. CDR3 length: 16 amino acids. The V gene's germline CDR1 is KGHSH and CDR2 LQKENI. With 0 bases removed from V and 0 bases from J, the gap between germline ends came to 6 bases. The CDR3 reads CASSPPRVSGANVLTF. The CDR3 DNA is TGTGCCAGCTCACCACCGAGAGTCTCTGGGGCCAACGTCCTGACTTTC.

V gene TRBV5-1 combines with J gene TRBJ2-4; 7 positions match TRBD1. There are 14 residues in the CDR3. Per the germline V gene, CDR1 is SGHRS and CDR2 is YFSETQ. V lost 0 bases, J lost 4 bases, and 1 base stayed unmatched. The DNA of the CDR3 is TGCGCCAGCAGCTTGGGACAGGGTAAAAACATTCAGTACTTC. Protein sequence: CASSLGQGKNIQYF.

The chain is built from TRBV6-2 or TRBV6-3 and TRBJ2-1; D ambiguous. CDR1 MNHEY and CDR2 SVGEGT come from the germline V gene. V dropped 5 bases and J dropped 7 bases, with 12 bases sitting between them. The CDR3 loop spans 13 amino acids. DNA of the CDR3: TGTGCCAGCAGTCCCCCCCCGCGGAATGAGCAGTTCTTC. The encoded protein is CASSPPPRNEQFF.

As concerns this clone: Other DNA sequences of this sample code for an identical CDR3. This chain connects TRBV5-1 to TRBJ2-3, with 8 bases that match TRBD1. With 4 bases clipped from V and 1 base from J, the junction kept 2 bases outside the gene matches. CDR1 and CDR2 from the germline V gene are SGHRS and YFSETQ. The CDR3 runs to 14 residues. This chain's CDR3 is CASSPGQGTDTQYF. CDR3 sequence (DNA): TGCGCCAGCAGCCCGGGACAGGGCACAGATACGCAGTATTTT. The variable domain in full, with the rest retrieved from reference TRBV5-1 and TRBJ2-3, is KAGVTQTPRYLIKTRGQQVTLSCSPISGHRSVSWYQQTPGQGLQFLFEYFSETQRNKGNFPGRFSGRQFSNSRSEMNVSTLELGDSALYLCASSPGQGTDTQYFGPGTRLTVL.

This chain links TRBV4-2 with TRBJ2-1; D remains unclear. V was pared by 2 bases and J by 4 bases, with 6 bases between. CDR1 and CDR2 (germline): LGHNA, YNFKEQ. The CDR3 covers 13 residues. The CDR3 DNA reads as TGTGCCAGCAGCCAAACAGAGTACAATGAGCAGTTCTTC. This gives the protein CASSQTEYNEQFF.

V is TRBV4-1 and J is TRBJ1-1; 9 positions match TRBD1. The V gene end was trimmed by 3 bases and the J gene end by 5 bases; junction bases not matched to a gene: 10. CDR3 length equals 16 residues. Germline CDR1 is MGHRA and CDR2 is YSYEKL. Here the CDR3 reads CASSHGIQGARTEAFF. In nucleotides, the CDR3 is TGCGCCAGCAGCCATGGTATACAGGGGGCGCGTACTGAAGCTTTCTTT.

This clone was detected a few times. This chain joins TRBV28 and TRBJ1-1; D is unclear. CDR1 MDHEN and CDR2 SYDVKM come from the germline V gene. Trimming shortened V by 3 bases and J by 0 bases, and 14 bases separated the two germline ends. The CDR3 spans 16 residues. Here the CDR3 reads CASSFPTPSLNTEAFF. Here the CDR3 DNA reads TGTGCCAGCAGTTTCCCAACACCGTCCCTGAACACTGAAGCTTTCTTT.

The J gene is TRBJ1-2, the V gene TRBV5-5; no clear D. There are 12 residues in the CDR3. CDR1 and CDR2 (germline): SGHKS, YYEKEE (reference sequence). Trimming pared 2 bases from V and 8 bases from J, leaving 10 bases between. The CDR3 bases are TGTGCCAGCAGCTTCGGGGAGAGGGGCTACACCTTC. Translation gives CASSFGERGYTF.

The CDR3 reads CASRPRRLRADTQYF. CDR3 coding DNA: TGTGCCAGCAGGCCCCGTCGGCTGCGGGCAGATACGCAGTATTTT. The chain has TRBV27 and TRBJ2-3; the D gene is possibly TRBD2 (5 bases). Germline CDR1 reads MNHEY; CDR2 reads SMNVEV (reference sequence). The germline V and J ends were trimmed by 6 bases and 4 bases, with 17 bases remaining between them. This CDR3 region has 15 residues.

V gene TRBV11-2 combines with J gene TRBJ2-5; 8 bases are shared with TRBD1. The CDR3 is 14 amino acids. The ends lost 2 bases at V and 4 bases at J; junction bases unmatched: 3. The germline V gene encodes CDR1 SGHAT and CDR2 FQNNGV. The CDR3 DNA reads as TGTGCCAGCAGCTTAACCAGGGGGCGAGAGACCCAGTACTTC. It is translated as CASSLTRGRETQYF.

V is TRBV4-1 and J is TRBJ2-4, with 8 bases fitting TRBD1. CDR3 length: 16 amino acids. The V gene end was trimmed by 1 base and the J gene end by 7 bases; junction bases not matched to a gene: 9. Per germline, CDR1 MGHRA and CDR2 YSYEKL. DNA for the CDR3: TGCGCCAGCAGCCAAGTTTTCGACAGGGGCGGGAACATTCAGTACTTC. Residues: CASSQVFDRGGNIQYF.